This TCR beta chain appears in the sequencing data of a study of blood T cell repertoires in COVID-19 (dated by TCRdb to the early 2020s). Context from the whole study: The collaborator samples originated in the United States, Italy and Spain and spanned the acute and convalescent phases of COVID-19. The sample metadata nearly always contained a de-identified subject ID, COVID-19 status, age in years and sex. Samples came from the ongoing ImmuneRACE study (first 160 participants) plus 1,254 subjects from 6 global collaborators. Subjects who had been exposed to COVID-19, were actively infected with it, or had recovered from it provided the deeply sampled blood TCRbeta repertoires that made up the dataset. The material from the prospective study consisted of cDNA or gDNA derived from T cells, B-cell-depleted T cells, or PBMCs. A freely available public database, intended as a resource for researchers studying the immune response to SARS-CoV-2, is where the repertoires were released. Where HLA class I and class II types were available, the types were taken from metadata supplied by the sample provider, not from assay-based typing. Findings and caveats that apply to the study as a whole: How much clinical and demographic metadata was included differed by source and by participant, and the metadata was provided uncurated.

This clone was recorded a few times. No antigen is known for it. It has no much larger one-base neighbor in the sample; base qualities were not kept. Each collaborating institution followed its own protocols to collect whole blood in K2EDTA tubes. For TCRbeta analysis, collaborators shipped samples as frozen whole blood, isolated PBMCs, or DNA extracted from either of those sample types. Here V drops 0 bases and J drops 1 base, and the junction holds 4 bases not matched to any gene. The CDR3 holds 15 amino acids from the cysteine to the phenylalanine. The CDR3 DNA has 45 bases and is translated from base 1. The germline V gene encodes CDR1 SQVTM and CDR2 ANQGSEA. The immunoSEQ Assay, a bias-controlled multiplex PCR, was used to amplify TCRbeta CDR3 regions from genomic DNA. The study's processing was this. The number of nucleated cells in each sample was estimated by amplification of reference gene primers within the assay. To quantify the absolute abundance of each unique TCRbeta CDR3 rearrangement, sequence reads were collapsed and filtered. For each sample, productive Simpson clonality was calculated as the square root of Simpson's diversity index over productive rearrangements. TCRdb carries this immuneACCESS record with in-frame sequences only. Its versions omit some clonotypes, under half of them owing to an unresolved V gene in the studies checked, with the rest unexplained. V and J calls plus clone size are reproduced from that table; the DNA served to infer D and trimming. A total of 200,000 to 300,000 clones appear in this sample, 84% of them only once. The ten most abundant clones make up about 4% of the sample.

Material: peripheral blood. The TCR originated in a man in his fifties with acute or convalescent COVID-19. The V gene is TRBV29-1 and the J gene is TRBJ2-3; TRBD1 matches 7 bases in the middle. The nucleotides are TGCAGCGTTGAAGATGAAGGGACAGGCACAGATACGCAGTATTTT. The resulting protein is CSVEDEGTGTDTQYF.